The 22 T cell receptor beta chains below all came from one sample that was sequenced in a study of shared clonotypes between healthy human individuals. Clones were read by immunoSEQ multiplex PCR, and TCRdb kept only the in-frame ones, dropping some. The sample carries fewer than 1.8 million clones, around 98.5% recorded once. The sequenced sample consisted of naive CD4+ T cells sorted from blood. Subset in this sample: CD45RA+ positively selected. The receptors shown here come from a man aged 25 to 45 in good health.

J is TRBJ2-3 and V is TRBV18; 10 bases are shared with TRBD1. Germline trimming cut 1 base from V and 3 bases from J; bases unmatched to any gene: 7. CDR1 and CDR2 (germline): KGHSH, LQKENI. The CDR3 contains 17 residues. CDR3 nucleotides: TGTGCCAGCTCACCACTTCCACCGGGACAGGGGACAGATACGCAGTATTTT. Translating gives CASSPLPPGQGTDTQYF.

V gene TRBV9 combines with J gene TRBJ1-2; D ambiguous. V lost 4 bases to trimming and J lost 8 bases, with 15 bases between them. The CDR3 has 13 residues. Germline loops: CDR1 SGDLS, CDR2 YYNGEE. Here the CDR3 DNA reads TGTGCCAGCAGCCTGAGGGAGGGTTCCGGCTACACCTTC. Amino acid sequence: CASSLREGSGYTF.

This chain joins TRBV5-4 and TRBJ2-2, with D unclear. The V gene's germline CDR1 is SGHNT and CDR2 YYREEE (reference sequence). Trimming removed 6 bases from V and 5 bases from J, with 26 bases in between. The CDR3 has 18 amino acids. The CDR3 bases are TGTGCCAGCACCGACCGTATGAGCTTGTATGGGCTGACCGGGGAGCTGTTTTTT. Its translation is CASTDRMSLYGLTGELFF.

V is TRBV7-2 and J is TRBJ2-7; D remains ambiguous. From germline, CDR1 is SGHTA and CDR2 FQGNSA. The CDR3 length is 12 residues. V was trimmed by 5 bases and J by 4 bases, leaving 9 bases between them. Here the CDR3 DNA reads TGTGCCAGCAGCAACCTCGGGTACGAGCAGTACTTC. Encoded protein: CASSNLGYEQYF.

The chain joins TRBV27 to TRBJ2-3, with 7 positions matching TRBD2. CDR3 length: 15 residues. Germline CDR1 is MNHEY and CDR2 is SMNVEV (reference sequence). The V gene end was trimmed by 4 bases and the J gene end by 2 bases; junction bases not matched to a gene: 6. CDR3 nucleotide sequence: TGTGCCAGCAGTTCCCTAGCGGTACTCACAGATACGCAGTATTTT. Encoded protein: CASSSLAVLTDTQYF.

This chain joins TRBV18 and TRBJ2-5; tentatively, D is TRBD2 (5 bases). Trimming took 0 bases from V and 5 from J, leaving 10 bases between them. Germline values: CDR1 KGHSH, CDR2 LQKENI. The CDR3 length is 14 residues. This CDR3 reads CASSPPVGAETQYF. The CDR3 nucleotides read TGTGCCAGCTCACCACCTGTGGGAGCTGAGACCCAGTACTTC.

The chain carries TRBV5-4 and TRBJ2-1; D gene unclear. Trimming took 4 bases from V and 7 from J, leaving 15 bases between them. Germline V gene lookup returns CDR1 SGHNT and CDR2 YYREEE (reference sequence). The CDR3 length is 14 residues. For the CDR3, the DNA is TGTGCCAGCAGCCCCCAGGTCCGGTCTAATGAGCAGTTCTTC. Translated: CASSPQVRSNEQFF.

The J gene is TRBJ2-7, the V gene TRBV10-3; no firm D call. The CDR3 covers 13 residues. V was pared by 3 bases and J by 1 base, with 7 bases between. Germline values: CDR1 ENHRY, CDR2 SYGVKD. The CDR3 region is CAISDSRSYEQYF. CDR3 bases: TGTGCCATCAGTGATTCCAGGTCCTACGAGCAGTACTTC.

The chain carries TRBV9 and TRBJ2-7; D perhaps matches TRBD1 (5 bases). This CDR3 is built from 14 residues. The V gene's germline CDR1 is SGDLS and CDR2 YYNGEE. V gave up 2 bases and J gave up 1 base, with 10 bases separating them. The CDR3 loop is CASSVRAWSYEQYF. In nucleotides, the CDR3 is TGTGCCAGCAGCGTCAGGGCCTGGTCCTACGAGCAGTACTTC.

V usage is TRBV6-1 and J usage is TRBJ2-7; a weak D match, TRBD1 (6 bases). V was clipped by 4 bases and J by 4 bases, with 14 bases between them. Per the germline V gene, CDR1 is MNHNS and CDR2 is SASEGT. The CDR3 consists of 14 residues. The CDR3 region has the DNA TGTGCCAGCAGTGCCGTACAGGGTTGGTACGAGCAGTACTTC. It is translated as CASSAVQGWYEQYF.

V usage is TRBV6-1 and J usage is TRBJ1-1, with D possibly matching TRBD1 (6 bases). The CDR3 loop spans 12 amino acids. Germline CDR1 and CDR2: MNHNS and SASEGT. The V and J ends lost 3 bases and 8 bases respectively, with 10 bases between them. CDR3 residues: CASSDPGTEAFF. The CDR3 DNA sequence: TGTGCCAGCAGTGACCCAGGGACAGAAGCTTTCTTT.

This chain uses TRBV6-1 with TRBJ2-1; maybe TRBD1 (6 bases). V lost 4 bases and J 2 bases, leaving 15 bases between the germline ends. The V gene's germline CDR1 is MNHNS and CDR2 SASEGT. The CDR3 totals 16 residues. DNA of the CDR3: TGTGCCAGCAGTGGAGGGGACAAAACAGCCTACAATGAGCAGTTCTTC. Protein: CASSGGDKTAYNEQFF.

The chain employs TRBV6-1 and TRBJ2-1, with a weak D call TRBD1 (6 bases). This CDR3 comprises 13 residues. Trimming shortened V by 6 bases and J by 3 bases, and 9 bases separated the two germline ends. Germline loops: CDR1 MNHNS, CDR2 SASEGT. CDR3 in amino acids: CASRQGFYNEQFF. CDR3 sequence (DNA): TGTGCCAGCAGACAGGGTTTCTACAATGAGCAGTTCTTC.

The V gene is TRBV18, the J gene TRBJ1-1; no firm D call. Trimming removed 2 bases from V and 3 bases from J, with 13 bases in between. Per the germline V gene, CDR1 is KGHSH and CDR2 is LQKENI. CDR3 length: 15 residues. The CDR3 protein is CASSPGPRTDTEAFF. The CDR3 DNA reads as TGTGCCAGCTCACCAGGGCCCCGTACGGACACTGAAGCTTTCTTT.

This clone has only one observation. The rearrangement joins TRBV7-9 to TRBJ2-5; 9 bases match TRBD1. The junction had 6 bases not matched to a gene; V was cut back by 5 bases and J by 5 bases. Germline loops: CDR1 SEHNR, CDR2 FQNEAQ (reference sequence). The CDR3 length is 14 residues. CDR3 nucleotides: TGTGCCAGCAGCACCAGTGACAGGGGGGAGACCCAGTACTTC. It translates to CASSTSDRGETQYF.

V and J are TRBV19 and TRBJ1-5, with D unresolved. The CDR3 sequence is 15 residues long. V lost 3 bases and J 4 bases, leaving 13 bases between the germline ends. The V gene's germline CDR1 is LNHDA and CDR2 SQIVND (reference sequence). Here the CDR3 reads CASSILPDLNQPQHF. Written as DNA, the CDR3 is TGTGCCAGTAGTATTCTCCCTGACCTTAATCAGCCCCAGCATTTT.

V and J are TRBV9 and TRBJ1-2; D call uncertain. The CDR3 loop spans 12 amino acids. Germline V gene data show CDR1 as SGDLS and CDR2 as YYNGEE. Trimming took 3 bases from V and 6 from J, leaving 9 bases between them. CDR3 protein: CASSASKNGYTF. The CDR3 nucleotides read TGTGCCAGCAGCGCCTCCAAGAATGGCTACACCTTC. Complete variable domain (other parts from reference TRBV9 and TRBJ1-2): DSGVTQTPKHLITATGQRVTLRCSPRSGDLSVYWYQQSLDQGLQFLIQYYNGEERAKGNILERFSAQQFPDLHSELNLSSLELGDSALYFCASSASKNGYTFGSGTRLTVV.

The sample holds one count of this clone. The rearrangement uses TRBV29-1 and TRBJ2-7; D may correspond to TRBD1 or TRBD2 (5 bases each). Between the trimmed V and J ends, which lost 0 bases and 5 bases, there was a span of 8 bases. CDR1 and CDR2 (germline): SQVTM, ANQGSEA. This CDR3 has 12 residues. The CDR3: CSVEEGVNEQYF. The CDR3 DNA is TGCAGCGTTGAAGAGGGGGTCAACGAGCAGTACTTC.

The V gene is TRBV4-2, the J gene TRBJ2-7; possibly TRBD2 for D (5 bases). Germline assignment: CDR1 LGHNA and CDR2 YNFKEQ. The CDR3 consists of 15 residues. V was pared by 4 bases and J by 0 bases, with 13 bases between. CDR3 DNA: TGTGCCAGCAGCCGCAGAGCGGAGCCCTCCTACGAGCAGTACTTC. It is translated as CASSRRAEPSYEQYF.

The chain is built from TRBV11-3 and TRBJ1-5, with D unresolved. Trimming cost V 7 bases and J 5 bases, with 12 bases left between them. The CDR3 sequence is 13 residues long. The V gene's germline CDR1 is SGHNT and CDR2 YENEEA. This CDR3 is CASINLIYQPQHF. DNA for the CDR3: TGTGCCAGCATCAATCTTATATATCAGCCCCAGCATTTT.

The chain links TRBV11-3 to TRBJ2-1; D possibly corresponds to TRBD1 (6 bases). The germline CDR1 and CDR2 sequences are SGHNT and YENEEA. The CDR3 runs to 13 residues. The V and J ends lost 1 base and 10 bases respectively, with 11 bases between them. This CDR3 is CASSLGVRGEQFF. CDR3 coding DNA: TGTGCCAGCAGCTTAGGGGTTAGGGGGGAGCAGTTCTTC.

The V and J genes are TRBV2 and TRBJ1-4; tentatively, D is TRBD1 (6 bases). The CDR3 is 13 amino acids. Between the trimmed V and J ends, which lost 7 bases and 3 bases, there was a span of 9 bases. Germline loops: CDR1 SNHLY, CDR2 FYNNEI. CDR3: CASKRGANEKLFF. The DNA of the CDR3 is TGTGCCAGCAAAAGGGGGGCTAATGAAAAACTGTTTTTT.